One sample yielded the 15 T cell receptor beta chains listed below, sequenced in a study of molecular identifiers for immune sequencing clone quantification. TCRdb independently ran MiXCR on the PCR reads; one entry per CDR3 protein. The sample lists fewer than 70,000 distinct CDR3 sequences, less than 20% occurring once. Source material: naive CD8+ T cells from blood, with Jurkat cell RNA spiked in. The subset here: FACS-sorted CD8+CD4-CCR7+CD45RA+ naive T cells. These receptors came from a human donor in good health. Some libraries in this study had Jurkat cell RNA spiked in.

This clonotype was seen ten or more times. V usage is TRBV30 and J usage is TRBJ1-1, with D hard to call. The CDR3 runs to 13 residues. V lost 3 bases, J lost 3 bases, and 11 bases lay in between. Germline CDR1 and CDR2: GTSNPN and SVGIG (reference sequence). CDR3 region: CAWSGPLDTEAFF. CDR3 sequence (DNA): TGTGCCTGGAGCGGACCCTTGGACACTGAAGCTTTCTTT. The whole variable domain, remainder taken from reference TRBV30 and TRBJ1-1, is SQTIHQWPATLVQPVGSPLSLECTVEGTSNPNLYWYRQAAGRGLQLLFYSVGIGQISSEVPQNLSASRPQDRQFILSSKKLLLSDSGFYLCAWSGPLDTEAFFGQGTRLTVV.

Comment on this clonotype: This may be a read error, as it is one base from a much larger clone. This is likely a read error, given that the CDR3 carries no conserved phenylalanine or tryptophan at its end. The chain is built from TRBV19 and TRBJ2-7; tentatively, D is TRBD1 (6 bases). CDR1 and CDR2 from the germline V gene are LNHDA and SQIVND (reference sequence). CDR3 length: 15 residues. Trimming removed 5 bases at V and 3 bases at J, with 17 bases between. The CDR3 here is CASSPNSQGGYEQYL. Written as DNA, the CDR3 is TGTGCCAGTAGTCCGAACTCACAAGGGGGCTACGAGCAGTACCTC.

Concerning this clonotype: A much larger clone differs by one base, so this may be a read error. V and J are TRBV27 and TRBJ1-1, with a possible D match to TRBD1 (6 bases). The CDR3 is 15 amino acids. Germline V lookup: CDR1 MNHEY, CDR2 SMNVEV (reference sequence). CDR3 sequence reads: CARSDTQGPDTEAFF. The CDR3 bases are TGTGCCCGCAGTGATACACAGGGACCGGACACTGAAGCTTTCTTT.

This clonotype was seen repeatedly, ten times or more. This chain links TRBV10-3 with TRBJ1-1, with 8 bases identical to TRBD1. Germline V CDR1 and CDR2: ENHRY, SYGVKD. The CDR3 sequence is 15 residues long. Trimming at V came to 3 bases and at J to 3 bases, leaving 6 bases not matched to a gene. CDR3 nucleotide sequence: TGTGCCATCAGTGAAATCGACAGGGGCGACACTGAAGCTTTCTTT. This sequence encodes CAISEIDRGDTEAFF.

This clonotype was seen ten or more times. This chain connects TRBV27 to TRBJ2-2; D might be TRBD2 (6 bases). Germline CDR1 is MNHEY and CDR2 is SMNVEV (reference sequence). The CDR3 loop spans 13 amino acids. Trimming pared 5 bases from V and 7 bases from J, leaving 11 bases between. The CDR3 loop is CASSPLGGGELFF. CDR3 coding DNA: TGTGCCAGCAGTCCTTTGGGAGGCGGGGAGCTGTTTTTT.

This clonotype was observed a few times. This chain uses TRBV19 with TRBJ1-5, with D perhaps matching TRBD1 (5 bases). V dropped 5 bases and J dropped 4 bases, with 15 bases sitting between them. The CDR3 contains 15 residues. Germline-derived CDR1 and CDR2 are LNHDA and SQIVND (reference sequence). CDR3 bases: TGTGCCAGTAGTCCCCCGCCGGGGGGGAATCAGCCCCAGCATTTT. Its translation is CASSPPPGGNQPQHF.

There are a few counts of this clonotype. A read error may account for a junction end that differs from germline. The rearrangement joins TRBV5-3 to TRBJ2-1, with 11 bases aligning to TRBD2. TRBV5-3 is labeled an ORF, and its function is uncertain. This CDR3 comprises 18 residues. In nucleotides, the CDR3 is TGTGCCAGCAGCTTCTTCTGGCGGGGGACTAGCGGAGCGGGTGAGCAGTTCTTC. The encoded protein is CASSFFWRGTSGAGEQFF.

This clonotype was observed many times. V gene TRBV11-2 combines with J gene TRBJ2-1; 9 bases fit TRBD2. The CDR3 has 15 amino acids. Germline V gene lookup returns CDR1 SGHAT and CDR2 FQNNGV. The V segment lost 7 bases and the J segment 4 bases; nucleotides outside the gene matches: 8. CDR3 DNA: TGTGCCAGCACCACCGGGACTAGCACTTACAATGAGCAGTTCTTC. Protein sequence: CASTTGTSTYNEQFF.

Ten or more counts support this clonotype. DNA for the CDR3: TGTGCCAGCAGCTTAGTTGACTACGTGGATGCTGAGCAGTTCTTC. Protein sequence: CASSLVDYVDAEQFF. The genes are TRBV7-2 and TRBJ2-1; tentative D call: TRBD2 (5 bases). Per germline, CDR1 SGHTA and CDR2 FQGNSA. The CDR3 loop spans 15 amino acids. The V end was cut by 1 base, the J end by 9 bases, with 16 bases between.

This clonotype was counted a few times. The chain couples TRBV19 to TRBJ2-3; 10 bases match TRBD2. V shed 1 base and J 3 bases; nucleotides not matched to a gene: 1. Looked up from germline, CDR1 is LNHDA and CDR2 is SQIVND (reference sequence). The CDR3 runs to 15 residues. CDR3 protein: CASSIVAGGTDTQYF. The CDR3 bases are TGTGCCAGTAGTATAGTAGCGGGAGGAACAGATACGCAGTATTTT.

This clonotype was counted ten times or more. This chain links TRBV4-1 with TRBJ2-1, with 7 bases fitting TRBD2. V shed 4 bases, J shed 2 bases, and the junction held 2 bases outside the gene matches. CDR1 and CDR2 from the germline V gene are MGHRA and YSYEKL. This CDR3 spans 14 amino acids. Here the CDR3 reads CASSLGGAYNEQFF. CDR3 coding DNA: TGCGCCAGCAGCCTGGGAGGGGCCTACAATGAGCAGTTCTTC.

This clonotype was detected ten times or more. The chain joins TRBV27 to TRBJ1-2; D not resolved. The CDR3 totals 13 residues. In germline, CDR1 is MNHEY, CDR2 SMNVEV (reference sequence). The V and J ends lost 0 bases and 8 bases respectively, with 10 bases between them. For the CDR3, the DNA is TGTGCCAGCAGTTTATCCGAGACAAGAGGCTACACCTTC. It encodes CASSLSETRGYTF.

This clonotype was observed many times. The chain recombines TRBV28 with TRBJ2-7; 10 nucleotides match TRBD2. The CDR3 contains 15 residues. Unmatched junction bases numbered 11, after V lost 5 bases and J lost 7 bases. From germline, CDR1 is MDHEN and CDR2 SYDVKM. The CDR3 region has the DNA TGTGCCAGCAGTCCGTCTAGCGGGAGTACGGGTGAGCAGTACTTC. The encoded protein is CASSPSSGSTGEQYF.

The chain recombines TRBV24-1 with TRBJ2-1; 7 nucleotides match TRBD2. J was trimmed by 9 bases and V by 4 bases; bases with no gene match: 11. The germline V gene encodes CDR1 KGHDR and CDR2 SFDVKD. This CDR3 comprises 15 residues. The CDR3 DNA sequence: TGTGCCACCAGTGAAGACAAGCTGCCTAGCGGTGAGCAGTTCTTC. This translates into CATSEDKLPSGEQFF.

About this clonotype itself: A read error may explain this, as a much larger clone is one base away. CDR3 in DNA: TGTGCCAGCAGTGTCGGGACAGGCCTCCTCAATGAGCAGCTCTTC. This translates into CASSVGTGLLNEQLF. This chain links TRBV25-1 with TRBJ2-1; 8 positions match TRBD1. Germline CDR1 reads MGHDK; CDR2 reads SYGVNS. The CDR3 is 15 residues long.